The present entry profiles one T cell receptor beta chain with its context. The record originates from a study of blood T cell repertoires in COVID-19. Study in general: Specimens from acute and convalescent COVID-19 originated in the United States, Italy and Spain. The analysed material was cDNA or gDNA that came from T cells, B-cell-depleted T cells, or PBMCs.

Authors' methods: Using reference gene primer amplification, nucleated cell counts were estimated. Sequencing was performed with immunoSEQ multiplex PCR; in TCRdb, only in-frame clones are kept and a portion is missing. The V and J calls and clone size were taken over from that table, and D and trimming were inferred from the DNA. Of some 85,000 clones detected, more than 65% appear once; the ten largest clones hold 20%. V was shortened by 4 bases and J by 2 bases, with 7 bases between the two germline ends. This CDR3 comprises 14 residues. Germline V lookup: CDR1 SGHRS, CDR2 YFSETQ. The sequenced sample consisted of peripheral blood. The chain links TRBV5-1 to TRBJ2-6; D is uncertain. The TCR sequence derives from an elderly woman with active or convalescent COVID-19. CDR3 sequence reads: CASSTVPGANVLTF. CDR3 coding DNA: TGCGCCAGCAGCACGGTCCCTGGGGCCAACGTCCTGACTTTC. The variable domain in full, completed from reference TRBV5-1 and TRBJ2-6, reads KAGVTQTPRYLIKTRGQQVTLSCSPISGHRSVSWYQQTPGQGLQFLFEYFSETQRNKGNFPGRFSGRQFSNSRSEMNVSTLELGDSALYLCASSTVPGANVLTFGAGSRLTVL.